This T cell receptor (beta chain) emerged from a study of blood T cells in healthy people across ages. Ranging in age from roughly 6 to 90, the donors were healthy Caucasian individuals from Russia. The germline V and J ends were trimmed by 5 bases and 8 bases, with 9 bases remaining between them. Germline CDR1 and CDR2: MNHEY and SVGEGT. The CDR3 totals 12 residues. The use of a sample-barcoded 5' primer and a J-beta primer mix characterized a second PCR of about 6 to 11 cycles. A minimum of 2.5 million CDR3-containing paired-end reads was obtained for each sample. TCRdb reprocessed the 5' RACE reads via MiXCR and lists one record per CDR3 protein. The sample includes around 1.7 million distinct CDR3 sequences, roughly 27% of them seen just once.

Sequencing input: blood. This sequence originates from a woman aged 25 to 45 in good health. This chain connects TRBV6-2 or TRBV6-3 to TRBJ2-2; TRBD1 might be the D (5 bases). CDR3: CASSGAAGELFF. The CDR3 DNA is TGTGCCAGCAGTGGGGCCGCTGGGGAGCTGTTTTTT.